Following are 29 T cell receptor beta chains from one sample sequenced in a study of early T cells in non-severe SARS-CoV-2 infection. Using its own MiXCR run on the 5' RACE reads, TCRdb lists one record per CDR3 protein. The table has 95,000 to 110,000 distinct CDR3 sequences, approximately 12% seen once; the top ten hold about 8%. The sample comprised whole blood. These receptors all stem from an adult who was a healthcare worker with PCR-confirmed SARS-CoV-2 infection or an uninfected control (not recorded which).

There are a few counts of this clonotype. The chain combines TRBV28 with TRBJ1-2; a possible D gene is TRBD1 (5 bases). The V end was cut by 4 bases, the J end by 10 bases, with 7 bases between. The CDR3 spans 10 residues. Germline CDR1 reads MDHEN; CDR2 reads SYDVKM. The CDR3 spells CASSSRAYTF. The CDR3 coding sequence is TGTGCCAGCAGTTCCAGGGCCTACACCTTC.

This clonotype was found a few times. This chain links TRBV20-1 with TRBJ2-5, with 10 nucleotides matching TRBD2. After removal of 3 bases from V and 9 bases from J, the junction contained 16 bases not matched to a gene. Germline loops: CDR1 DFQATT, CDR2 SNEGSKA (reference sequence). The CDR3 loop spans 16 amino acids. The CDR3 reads CSASSPGLARPGAQYF. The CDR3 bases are TGCAGTGCTAGTTCTCCGGGACTAGCGCGTCCAGGGGCCCAGTACTTC.

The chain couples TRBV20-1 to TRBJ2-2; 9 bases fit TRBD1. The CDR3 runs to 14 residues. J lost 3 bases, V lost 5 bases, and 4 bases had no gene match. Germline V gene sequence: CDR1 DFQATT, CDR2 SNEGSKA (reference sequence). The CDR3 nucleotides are TGCAGTGCTTTACAGGGGGCGGACACCGGGGAGCTGTTTTTT. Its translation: CSALQGADTGELFF.

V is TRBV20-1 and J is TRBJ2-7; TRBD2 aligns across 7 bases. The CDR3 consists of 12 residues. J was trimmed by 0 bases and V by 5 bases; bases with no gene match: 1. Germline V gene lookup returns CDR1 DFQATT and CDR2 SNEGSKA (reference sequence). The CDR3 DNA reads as TGCAGTGCTGGGACTAACTCCTACGAGCAGTACGTC. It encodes CSAGTNSYEQYV.

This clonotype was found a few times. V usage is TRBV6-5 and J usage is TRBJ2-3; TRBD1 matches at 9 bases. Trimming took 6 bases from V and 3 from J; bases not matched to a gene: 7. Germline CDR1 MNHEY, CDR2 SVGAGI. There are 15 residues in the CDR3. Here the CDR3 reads CASRTGTGTTDTQYF. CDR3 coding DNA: TGTGCCAGCAGGACCGGGACAGGGACGACAGATACGCAGTATTTT.

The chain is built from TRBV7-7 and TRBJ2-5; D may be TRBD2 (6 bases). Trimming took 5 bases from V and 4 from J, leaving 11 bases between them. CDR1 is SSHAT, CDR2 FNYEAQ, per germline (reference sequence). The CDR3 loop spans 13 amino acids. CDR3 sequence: CASSPGGPETQYF. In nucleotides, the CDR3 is TGTGCCAGCAGCCCAGGAGGGCCAGAGACCCAGTACTTC.

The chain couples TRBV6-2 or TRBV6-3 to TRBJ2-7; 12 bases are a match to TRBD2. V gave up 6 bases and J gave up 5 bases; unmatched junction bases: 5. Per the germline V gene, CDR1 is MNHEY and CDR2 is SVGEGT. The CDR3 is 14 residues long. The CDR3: CASRRTSGVNEQYF. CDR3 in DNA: TGTGCCAGCAGGAGGACTAGCGGGGTCAACGAGCAGTACTTC.

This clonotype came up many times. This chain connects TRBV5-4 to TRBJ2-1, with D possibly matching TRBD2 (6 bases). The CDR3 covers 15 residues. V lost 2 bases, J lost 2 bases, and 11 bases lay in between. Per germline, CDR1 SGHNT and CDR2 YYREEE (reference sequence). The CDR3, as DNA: TGTGCCAGCAGCTTCGGGAGTACGGCCTACAATGAGCAGTTCTTC. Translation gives CASSFGSTAYNEQFF.

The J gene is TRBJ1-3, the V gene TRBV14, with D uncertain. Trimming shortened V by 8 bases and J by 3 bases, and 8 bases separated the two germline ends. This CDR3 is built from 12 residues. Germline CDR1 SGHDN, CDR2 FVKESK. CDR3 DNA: TGTGCCAGCCGAGGGATTGGAAACACCATATATTTT. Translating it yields CASRGIGNTIYF.

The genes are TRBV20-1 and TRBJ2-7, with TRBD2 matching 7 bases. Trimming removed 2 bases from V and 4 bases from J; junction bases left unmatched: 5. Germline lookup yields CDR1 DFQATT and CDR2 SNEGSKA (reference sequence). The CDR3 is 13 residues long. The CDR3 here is CSARLGGEYEQYF. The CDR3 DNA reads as TGCAGTGCTAGACTTGGGGGGGAGTACGAGCAGTACTTC.

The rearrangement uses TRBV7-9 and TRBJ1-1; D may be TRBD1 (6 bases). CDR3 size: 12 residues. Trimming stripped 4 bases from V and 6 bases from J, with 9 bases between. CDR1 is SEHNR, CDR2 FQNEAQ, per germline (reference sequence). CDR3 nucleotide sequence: TGTGCCAGCAGCTCCAGGGGCTCTGAAGCTTTCTTT. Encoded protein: CASSSRGSEAFF.

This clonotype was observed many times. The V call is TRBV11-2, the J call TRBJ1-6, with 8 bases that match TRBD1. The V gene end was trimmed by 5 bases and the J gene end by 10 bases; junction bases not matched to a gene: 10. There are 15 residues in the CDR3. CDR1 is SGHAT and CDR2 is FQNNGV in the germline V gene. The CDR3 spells CASSPRTGRGSPLHF. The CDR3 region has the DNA TGTGCCAGCAGCCCACGGACAGGGCGGGGATCACCCCTCCACTTT.

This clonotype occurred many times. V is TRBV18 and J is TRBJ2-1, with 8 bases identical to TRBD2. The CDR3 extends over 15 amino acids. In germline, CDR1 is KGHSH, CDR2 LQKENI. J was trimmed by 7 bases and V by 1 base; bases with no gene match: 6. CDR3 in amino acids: CASSPLSGSKNEQFF. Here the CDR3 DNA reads TGTGCCAGCTCACCACTAAGCGGGAGTAAGAATGAGCAGTTCTTC.

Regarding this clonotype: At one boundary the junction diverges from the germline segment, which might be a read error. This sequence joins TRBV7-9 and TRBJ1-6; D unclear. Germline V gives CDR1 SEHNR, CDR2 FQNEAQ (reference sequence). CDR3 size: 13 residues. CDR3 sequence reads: CASDELGNSPLHF. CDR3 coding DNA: TGTGCCAGCGATGAACTGGGGAATTCACCCCTCCATTTT.

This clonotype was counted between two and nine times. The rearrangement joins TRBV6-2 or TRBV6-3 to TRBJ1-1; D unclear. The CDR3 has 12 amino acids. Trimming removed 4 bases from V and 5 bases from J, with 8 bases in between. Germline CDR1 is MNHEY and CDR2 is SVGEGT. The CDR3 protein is CASSLGLTEAFF. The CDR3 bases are TGTGCCAGCAGTTTGGGTTTGACTGAAGCTTTCTTT.

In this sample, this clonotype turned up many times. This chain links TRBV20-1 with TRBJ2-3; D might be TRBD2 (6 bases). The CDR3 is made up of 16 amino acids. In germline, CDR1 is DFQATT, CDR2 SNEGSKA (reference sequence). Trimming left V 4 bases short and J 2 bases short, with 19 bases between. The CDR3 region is CSATPYGTPITDTQYF. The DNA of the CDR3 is TGCAGTGCTACCCCATACGGGACTCCCATCACAGATACGCAGTATTTT.

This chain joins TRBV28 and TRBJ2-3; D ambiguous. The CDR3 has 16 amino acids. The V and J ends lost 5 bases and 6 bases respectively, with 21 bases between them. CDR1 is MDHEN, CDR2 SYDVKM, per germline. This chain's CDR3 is CASSPPGYARTDTQYF. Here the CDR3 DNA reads TGTGCCAGCAGTCCCCCTGGGTACGCCAGAACGGATACGCAGTATTTT.

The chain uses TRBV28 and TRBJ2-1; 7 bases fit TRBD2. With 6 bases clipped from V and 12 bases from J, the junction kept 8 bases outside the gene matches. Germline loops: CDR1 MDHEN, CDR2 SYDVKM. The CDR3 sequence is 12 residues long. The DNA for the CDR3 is TGTGCCAGCAGGCCAGCGGGAAGCCCGCAGTTCTTC. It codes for CASRPAGSPQFF.

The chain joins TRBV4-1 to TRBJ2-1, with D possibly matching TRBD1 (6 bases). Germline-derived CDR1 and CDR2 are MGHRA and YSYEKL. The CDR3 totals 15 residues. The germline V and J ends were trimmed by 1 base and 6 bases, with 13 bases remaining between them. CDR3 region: CASSQGVTGINEQFF. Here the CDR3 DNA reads TGCGCCAGCAGCCAAGGAGTAACAGGGATCAATGAGCAGTTCTTC.

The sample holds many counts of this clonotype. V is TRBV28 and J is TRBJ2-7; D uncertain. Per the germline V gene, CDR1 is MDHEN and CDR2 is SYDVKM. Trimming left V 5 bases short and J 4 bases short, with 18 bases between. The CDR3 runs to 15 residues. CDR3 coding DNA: TGTGCCAGCAGTCCCCACGGAAAATCGGGTTACGAGCAGTACTTC. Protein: CASSPHGKSGYEQYF.

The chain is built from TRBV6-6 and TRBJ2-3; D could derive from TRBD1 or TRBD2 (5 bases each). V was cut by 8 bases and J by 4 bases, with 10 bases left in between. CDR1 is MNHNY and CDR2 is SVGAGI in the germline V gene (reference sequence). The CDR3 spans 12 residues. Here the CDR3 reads CASEGPADTQYF. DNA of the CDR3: TGTGCCAGCGAGGGGCCAGCAGATACGCAGTATTTT.

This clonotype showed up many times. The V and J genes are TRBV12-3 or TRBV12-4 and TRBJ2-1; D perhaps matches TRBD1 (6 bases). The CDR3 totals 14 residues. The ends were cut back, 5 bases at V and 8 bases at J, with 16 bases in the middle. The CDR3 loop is CASSQTGLEHEQFF. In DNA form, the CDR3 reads TGTGCCAGCAGTCAGACAGGCCTAGAGCATGAGCAGTTCTTC.

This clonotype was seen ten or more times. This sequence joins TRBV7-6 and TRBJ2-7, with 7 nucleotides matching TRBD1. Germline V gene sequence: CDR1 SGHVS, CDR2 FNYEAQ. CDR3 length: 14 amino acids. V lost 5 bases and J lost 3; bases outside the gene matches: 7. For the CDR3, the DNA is TGTGCCAGCAGCCCACGCGACAGGGACTACGAGCAGTACTTC. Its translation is CASSPRDRDYEQYF.

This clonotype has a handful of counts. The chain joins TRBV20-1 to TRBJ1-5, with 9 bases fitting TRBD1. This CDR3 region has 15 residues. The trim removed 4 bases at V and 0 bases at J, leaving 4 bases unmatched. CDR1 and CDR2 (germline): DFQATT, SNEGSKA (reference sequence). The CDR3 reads CSANRGLRSNQPQHF. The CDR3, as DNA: TGCAGTGCTAACAGGGGGCTACGTAGCAATCAGCCCCAGCATTTT.

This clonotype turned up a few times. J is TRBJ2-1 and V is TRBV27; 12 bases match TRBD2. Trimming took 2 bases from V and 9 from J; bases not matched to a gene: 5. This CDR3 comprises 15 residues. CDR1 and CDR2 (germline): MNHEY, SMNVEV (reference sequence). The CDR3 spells CASSLGSSGRVEQFF. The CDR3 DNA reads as TGTGCCAGCAGTTTAGGGTCTAGCGGGAGGGTTGAGCAGTTCTTC.

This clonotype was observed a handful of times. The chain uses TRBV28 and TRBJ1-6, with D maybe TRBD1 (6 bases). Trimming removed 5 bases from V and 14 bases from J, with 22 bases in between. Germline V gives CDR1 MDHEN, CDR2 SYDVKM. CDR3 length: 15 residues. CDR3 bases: TGTGCCAGCAGTCGCGACCTTGACAGGCCGCAGACCCTCCACTTT. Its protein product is CASSRDLDRPQTLHF.

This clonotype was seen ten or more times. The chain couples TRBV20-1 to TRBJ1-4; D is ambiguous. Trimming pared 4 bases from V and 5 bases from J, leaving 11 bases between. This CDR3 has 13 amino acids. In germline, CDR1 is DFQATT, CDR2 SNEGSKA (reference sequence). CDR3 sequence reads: CSAMELKNEKLFF. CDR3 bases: TGCAGTGCTATGGAGTTAAAGAATGAAAAACTGTTTTTT.

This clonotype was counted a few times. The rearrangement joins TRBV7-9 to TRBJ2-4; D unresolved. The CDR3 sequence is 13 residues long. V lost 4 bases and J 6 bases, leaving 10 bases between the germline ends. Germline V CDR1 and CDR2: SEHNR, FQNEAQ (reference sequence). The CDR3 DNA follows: TGTGCCAGCAGCTCAGGACCGCCAAACATTCAGTACTTC. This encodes CASSSGPPNIQYF.

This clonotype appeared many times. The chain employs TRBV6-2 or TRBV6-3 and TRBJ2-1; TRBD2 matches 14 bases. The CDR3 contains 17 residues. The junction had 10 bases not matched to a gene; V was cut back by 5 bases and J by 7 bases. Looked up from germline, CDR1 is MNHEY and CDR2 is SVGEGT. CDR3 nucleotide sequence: TGTGCCAGCAGTGTAACCGGGACTAGCGGGAGTCAAAATGAGCAGTTCTTC. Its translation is CASSVTGTSGSQNEQFF.